This T cell receptor (beta chain) was observed in a study of T cell changes during pregnancy in multiple sclerosis. TCRdb's copy holds only in-frame clones and misses some; the assay was immunoSEQ multiplex PCR. The table shows 42,000 or so clones, with about 94% occurring only once. This specimen was CD8+ T cells from peripheral blood mononuclear cells, taken in the third trimester of pregnancy. The TCR was taken from a female donor with multiple sclerosis, enrolled in a pregnancy study.

CDR3 in amino acids: CASSTGPTGSAEAFF. As DNA, the CDR3 is TGCGCCAGCAGCACGGGGCCGACAGGGTCGGCTGAAGCTTTCTTT. The chain joins TRBV4-3 to TRBJ1-1; 7 bases are a match to TRBD1. V dropped 5 bases and J dropped 6; count of bases not matched to a gene: 12. CDR1 and CDR2 from the germline V gene are LGHNA and YSLEER. CDR3 length: 15 residues.